This T cell receptor (beta chain) was sequenced in a study of neurological immune-mediated disorders. TCRdb re-called the 5' RACE reads with MiXCR, one entry per CDR3 protein. The table has about 41,000 distinct CDR3 sequences, approximately 15% seen once. Study-wide results and caveats: Across subjects, no CDR3 amino acid sequence appeared in expanded clones of more than one subject, a finding that suggested private repertoires in all groups.

This clonotype was seen repeatedly, ten times or more. Its cognate antigen is unknown. CDR1 and CDR2 (germline): SGHRS, YFSETQ. The CDR3 totals 15 residues. The V and J ends lost 4 bases and 2 bases respectively, with 15 bases between them. The V call is TRBV5-1, the J call TRBJ2-5; maybe TRBD2 (7 bases). The sequence came from a woman aged 55-69 years with HTLV-1-associated myelopathy (HAM/TSP). The material sequenced was CD4+ T cells from blood. This CDR3 reads CASSGTGGWQETQYF. CDR3 sequence (DNA): TGCGCCAGCAGCGGCACGGGGGGCTGGCAAGAGACCCAGTACTTC. Combining the CDR3 with reference TRBV5-1 and TRBJ2-5 gives the whole variable domain KAGVTQTPRYLIKTRGQQVTLSCSPISGHRSVSWYQQTPGQGLQFLFEYFSETQRNKGNFPGRFSGRQFSNSRSEMNVSTLELGDSALYLCASSGTGGWQETQYFGPGTRLLVL.